These 9 T cell receptor beta chains share one sample of origin, sequenced in a study of STAT3 mutations in large granular lymphocyte leukemia. General study findings and limits: In T-cell large granular lymphocyte leukemia, about half of patients showed multiple immunodominant subclonotypes.

Clones were sequenced by immunoSEQ multiplex PCR, and TCRdb holds only the in-frame ones, with some missing. Of approximately 43,000 clones in the sample, approximately 78% are singletons; the top ten hold approximately 0.43%. No antigens are known for them. The sequenced sample was PBMCs. Every receptor here comes from a human donor with T large granular lymphocyte leukemia. Some clones in this sample may be carry-over from other donors' samples.

The rearrangement uses TRBV5-8 and TRBJ1-2; TRBD1 agrees at 8 bases. The V and J ends lost 4 bases and 4 bases, in that order; junction bases with no gene match: 9. This CDR3 is 15 amino acids long. In germline, CDR1 is SGHTS, CDR2 YDEGEE. The CDR3 region has the DNA TGTGCCAGCAGCCCGGGACAGGCCCTCCTCTATGGCTACACCTTC. This translates into CASSPGQALLYGYTF.

V and J are TRBV11-2 and TRBJ1-6; D might be TRBD1 (5 bases). The CDR3 covers 15 residues. CDR1 and CDR2 from the germline V gene are SGHAT and FQNNGV. V was trimmed by 2 bases and J by 7 bases, leaving 12 bases between them. The CDR3 sequence: CASSLSGTSNSPLHF. The DNA of the CDR3 is TGTGCCAGCAGCTTATCAGGGACGTCGAATTCACCCCTCCACTTT.

V gene TRBV2 combines with J gene TRBJ2-1; TRBD1 is a possible D gene (6 bases). Germline CDR1 SNHLY, CDR2 FYNNEI. V lost 7 bases and J lost 2, with 9 bases in between. This CDR3 contains 13 residues. The CDR3 coding sequence is TGTGCCAGCACTTCAGGGGCCTACAATGAGCAGTTCTTC. Translating it yields CASTSGAYNEQFF.

In DNA, the CDR3 is TGTGCCAGCAGCCGGACCGGGCCGCAGAGCTCCTATAATTCACCCCTCCACTTT. It yields the protein CASSRTGPQSSYNSPLHF. V gene TRBV28 combines with J gene TRBJ1-6; D not resolved. CDR3 size: 18 residues. Trimming cost V 6 bases and J 0 bases, with 18 bases left between them. Germline V gene lookup returns CDR1 MDHEN and CDR2 SYDVKM.

V and J are TRBV28 and TRBJ2-3; TRBD2 matches 13 bases. The CDR3 length is 17 residues. Germline V gives CDR1 MDHEN, CDR2 SYDVKM. With V trimmed by 7 bases and J by 4 bases, 11 bases remained unmatched. CDR3: CASTLRGLAGSPDTQYF. DNA of the CDR3: TGTGCCAGCACCCTAAGGGGACTAGCGGGGTCCCCAGATACGCAGTATTTT.

This clone was detected once. The chain links TRBV29-1 to TRBJ1-2; 7 bases agree with TRBD1. CDR1 SQVTM and CDR2 ANQGSEA come from the germline V gene. CDR3 size: 13 residues. The J segment lost 5 bases and the V segment lost 4 bases, leaving 7 bases of the junction unmatched. This chain's CDR3 is CSVGGGGQYGYTF. CDR3 bases: TGCAGCGTTGGAGGAGGGGGACAGTATGGCTACACCTTC.

The sample holds one count of this clone. This chain joins TRBV27 and TRBJ2-7; 9 positions agree with TRBD1. J lost 2 bases, V lost 8 bases, and 4 bases had no gene match. CDR3 length equals 13 residues. Germline V gives CDR1 MNHEY, CDR2 SMNVEV (reference sequence). The CDR3 DNA reads TGTGCCAGCTCTCGGACAGGGGCCTACGAGCAGTACTTC. Protein sequence: CASSRTGAYEQYF.

This sequence joins TRBV27 and TRBJ2-3; the match to TRBD1 covers 10 bases. The trim removed 4 bases at V and 3 bases at J, leaving 10 bases unmatched. Germline CDR1 and CDR2: MNHEY and SMNVEV (reference sequence). The CDR3 consists of 17 residues. Here the CDR3 reads CASSSYRDRGGTDTQYF. The CDR3 DNA reads TGTGCCAGCAGTTCCTACCGGGACAGGGGTGGAACAGATACGCAGTATTTT.

The chain is built from TRBV10-2 and TRBJ2-7, with 8 positions matching TRBD1. In germline, CDR1 is WSHSY, CDR2 SAAADI. The CDR3 length is 13 residues. The junction had 5 bases not matched to a gene; V was cut back by 7 bases and J by 3 bases. The chain's CDR3 is CASTLGQGYEQYF. The CDR3, as DNA: TGCGCCAGCACGTTAGGACAGGGCTACGAGCAGTACTTC.